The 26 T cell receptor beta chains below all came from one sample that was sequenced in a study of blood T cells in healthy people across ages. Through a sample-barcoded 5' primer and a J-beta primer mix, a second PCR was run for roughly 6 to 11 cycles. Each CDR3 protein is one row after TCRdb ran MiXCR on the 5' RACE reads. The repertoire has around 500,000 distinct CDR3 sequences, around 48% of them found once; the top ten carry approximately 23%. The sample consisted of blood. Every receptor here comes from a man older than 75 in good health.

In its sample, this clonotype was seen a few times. The CDR3 spells CSASLQGNYEQYF. CDR3 DNA: TGCAGTGCTTCCCTACAGGGGAACTACGAGCAGTACTTC. This chain joins TRBV20-1 and TRBJ2-7; TRBD1 matches 7 bases. The CDR3 loop spans 13 amino acids. V trimming: 5 bases; J trimming: 3 bases; junction bases outside the gene matches: 7. In germline, CDR1 is DFQATT, CDR2 SNEGSKA (reference sequence).

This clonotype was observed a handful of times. This CDR3 reads CASSQDGGVNTEAFF. The CDR3 DNA sequence: TGCGCCAGCAGCCAAGATGGCGGGGTAAACACTGAAGCTTTCTTT. The chain links TRBV4-1 to TRBJ1-1; no reliable D call. CDR1 is MGHRA and CDR2 is YSYEKL in the germline V gene. The CDR3 sequence is 15 residues long. The V end was cut by 0 bases, the J end by 2 bases, with 10 bases between.

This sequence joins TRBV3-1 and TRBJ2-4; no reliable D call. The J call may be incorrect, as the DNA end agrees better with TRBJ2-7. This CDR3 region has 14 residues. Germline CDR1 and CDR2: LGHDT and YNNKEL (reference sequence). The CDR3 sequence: CASSQTYASYEQYF. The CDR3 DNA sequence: TGTGCCAGCAGCCAAACATACGCCTCCTACGAGCAGTACTTC.

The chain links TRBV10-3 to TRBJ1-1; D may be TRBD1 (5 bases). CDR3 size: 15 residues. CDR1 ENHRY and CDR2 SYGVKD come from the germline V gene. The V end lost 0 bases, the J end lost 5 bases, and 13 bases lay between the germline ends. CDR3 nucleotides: TGTGCCATCAGTGAGTCGGGGCAGGGCGGGACTGAAGCTTTCTTT. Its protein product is CAISESGQGGTEAFF.

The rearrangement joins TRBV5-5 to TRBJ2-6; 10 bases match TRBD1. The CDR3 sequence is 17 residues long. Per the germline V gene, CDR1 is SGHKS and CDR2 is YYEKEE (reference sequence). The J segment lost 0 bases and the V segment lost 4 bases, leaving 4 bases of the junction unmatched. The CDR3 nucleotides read TGTGCCAGCAGCGTCGGGACAGGGGCCTCTGGGGCCAACGTCCTGACTTTC. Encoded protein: CASSVGTGASGANVLTF.

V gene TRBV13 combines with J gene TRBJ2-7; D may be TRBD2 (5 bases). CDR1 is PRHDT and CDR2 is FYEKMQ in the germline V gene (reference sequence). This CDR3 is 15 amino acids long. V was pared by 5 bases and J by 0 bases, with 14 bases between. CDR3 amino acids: CASSPATADSYEQYF. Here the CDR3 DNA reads TGTGCCAGCAGCCCGGCCACAGCGGACTCCTACGAGCAGTACTTC.

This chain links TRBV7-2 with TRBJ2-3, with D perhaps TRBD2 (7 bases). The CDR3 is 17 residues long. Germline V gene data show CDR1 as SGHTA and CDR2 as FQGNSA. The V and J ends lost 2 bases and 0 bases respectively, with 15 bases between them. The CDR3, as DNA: TGTGCCAGCAGCTTACGGGGGGCCGTCCTCAGCACAGATACGCAGTATTTT. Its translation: CASSLRGAVLSTDTQYF.

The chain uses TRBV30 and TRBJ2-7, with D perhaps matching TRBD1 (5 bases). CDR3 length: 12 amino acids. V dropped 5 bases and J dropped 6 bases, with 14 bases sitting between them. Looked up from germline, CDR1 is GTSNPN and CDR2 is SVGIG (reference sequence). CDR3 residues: CAWDETRGEQYF. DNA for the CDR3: TGTGCCTGGGATGAAACAAGGGGCGAGCAGTACTTC.

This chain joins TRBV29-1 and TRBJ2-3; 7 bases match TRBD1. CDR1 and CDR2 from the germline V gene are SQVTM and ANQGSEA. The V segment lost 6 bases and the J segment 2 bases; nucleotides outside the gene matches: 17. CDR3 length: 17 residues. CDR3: CSVWGSGTEVATDTQYF. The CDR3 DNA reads TGCAGCGTGTGGGGATCCGGGACAGAAGTTGCCACAGATACGCAGTATTTT.

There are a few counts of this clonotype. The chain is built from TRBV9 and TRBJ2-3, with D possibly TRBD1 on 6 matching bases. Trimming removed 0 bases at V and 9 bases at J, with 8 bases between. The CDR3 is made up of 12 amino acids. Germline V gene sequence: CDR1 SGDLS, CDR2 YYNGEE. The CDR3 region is CASSVVRGTQYF. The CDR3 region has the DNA TGTGCCAGCAGCGTAGTCAGGGGAACGCAGTATTTT.

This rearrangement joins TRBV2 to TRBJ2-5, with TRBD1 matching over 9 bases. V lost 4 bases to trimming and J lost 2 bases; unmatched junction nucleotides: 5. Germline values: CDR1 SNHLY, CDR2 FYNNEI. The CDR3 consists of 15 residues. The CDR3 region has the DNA TGTGCCAGCAGTGCTGGGACAGGGTATCAAGAGACCCAGTACTTC. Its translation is CASSAGTGYQETQYF.

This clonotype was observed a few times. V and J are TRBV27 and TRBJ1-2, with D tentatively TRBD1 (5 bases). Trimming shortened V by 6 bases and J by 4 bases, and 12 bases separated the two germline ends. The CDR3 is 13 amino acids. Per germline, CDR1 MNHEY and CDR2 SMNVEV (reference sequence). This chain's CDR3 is CASRTTAIYGYTF. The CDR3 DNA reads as TGTGCCAGCAGGACGACAGCCATCTATGGCTACACCTTC.

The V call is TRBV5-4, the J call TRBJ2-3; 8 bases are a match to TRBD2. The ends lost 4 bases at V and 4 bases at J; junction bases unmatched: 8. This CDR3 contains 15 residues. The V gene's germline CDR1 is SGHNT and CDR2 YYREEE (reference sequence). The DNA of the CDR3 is TGTGCCAGCAGCAGTGGTGGCGGGGGGCCAGATACGCAGTATTTT. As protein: CASSSGGGGPDTQYF.

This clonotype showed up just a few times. DNA of the CDR3: TGCGCCAGCAGCTTGGTAGCAGACCAAGAGACCCAGTACTTC. Residues: CASSLVADQETQYF. V is TRBV5-1 and J is TRBJ2-5; D is unclear. Germline CDR1 is SGHRS and CDR2 is YFSETQ. V was trimmed by 0 bases and J by 0 bases, leaving 6 bases between them. This CDR3 is built from 14 residues.

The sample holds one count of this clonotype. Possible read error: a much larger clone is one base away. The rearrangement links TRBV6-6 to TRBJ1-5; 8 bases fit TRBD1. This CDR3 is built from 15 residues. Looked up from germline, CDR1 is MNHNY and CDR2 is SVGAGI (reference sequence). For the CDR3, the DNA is TGTGCCGGCAGACGACAGGGGCATAGCAATCAGCCCCAGCATTTT. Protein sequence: CAGRRQGHSNQPQHF.

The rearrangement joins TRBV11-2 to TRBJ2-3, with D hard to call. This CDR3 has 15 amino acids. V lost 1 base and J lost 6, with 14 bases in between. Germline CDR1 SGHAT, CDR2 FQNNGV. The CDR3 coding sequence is TGTGCCAGCAGCTTAGCGGGCTTGGACGTGGATACGCAGTATTTT. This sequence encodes CASSLAGLDVDTQYF.

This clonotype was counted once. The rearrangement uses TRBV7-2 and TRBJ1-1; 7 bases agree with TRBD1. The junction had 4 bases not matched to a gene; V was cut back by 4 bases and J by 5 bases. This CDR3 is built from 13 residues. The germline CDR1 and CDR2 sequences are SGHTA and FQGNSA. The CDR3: CASSWGQKTEAFF. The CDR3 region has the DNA TGTGCCAGCAGCTGGGGACAGAAGACTGAAGCTTTCTTT.

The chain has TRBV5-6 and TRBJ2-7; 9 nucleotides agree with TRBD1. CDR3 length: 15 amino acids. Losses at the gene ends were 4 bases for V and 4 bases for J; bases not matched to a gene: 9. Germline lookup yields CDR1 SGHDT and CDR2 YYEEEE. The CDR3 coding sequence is TGTGCCAGCAGCCTGACCGGGACAGGGTCGTACGAGCAGTACTTC. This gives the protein CASSLTGTGSYEQYF.

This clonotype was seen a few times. CDR3 amino acids: CATSRVPGTGEETQYF. The CDR3 DNA is TGTGCCACCAGCAGAGTACCCGGGACAGGGGAAGAGACCCAGTACTTC. The chain couples TRBV15 to TRBJ2-5; 10 positions match TRBD1. This CDR3 comprises 16 residues. The germline gives CDR1 LNHNV, CDR2 YYDKDF (reference sequence). V trimming: 1 base; J trimming: 3 bases; junction bases outside the gene matches: 5.

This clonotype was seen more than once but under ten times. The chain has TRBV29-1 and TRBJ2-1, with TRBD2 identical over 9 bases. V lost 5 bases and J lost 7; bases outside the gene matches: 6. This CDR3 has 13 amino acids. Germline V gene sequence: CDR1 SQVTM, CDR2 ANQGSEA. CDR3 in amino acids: CSVSRLAGNEQFF. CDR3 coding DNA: TGCAGCGTTTCAAGGCTAGCGGGAAATGAGCAGTTCTTC.

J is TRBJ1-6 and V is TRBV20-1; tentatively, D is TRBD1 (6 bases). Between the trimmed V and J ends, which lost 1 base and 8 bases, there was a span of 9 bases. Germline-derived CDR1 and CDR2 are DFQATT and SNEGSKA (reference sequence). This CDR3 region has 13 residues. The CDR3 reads CSARGGGDSPLHF. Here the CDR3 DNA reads TGCAGTGCTAGAGGAGGGGGGGATTCACCCCTCCACTTT.

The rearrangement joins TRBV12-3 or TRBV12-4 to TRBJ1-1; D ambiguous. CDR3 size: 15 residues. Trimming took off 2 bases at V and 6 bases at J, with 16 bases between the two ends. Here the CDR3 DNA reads TGTGCCAGCAGTTTAATGGGGATTATGGTCGCTGAAGCTTTCTTT. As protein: CASSLMGIMVAEAFF.

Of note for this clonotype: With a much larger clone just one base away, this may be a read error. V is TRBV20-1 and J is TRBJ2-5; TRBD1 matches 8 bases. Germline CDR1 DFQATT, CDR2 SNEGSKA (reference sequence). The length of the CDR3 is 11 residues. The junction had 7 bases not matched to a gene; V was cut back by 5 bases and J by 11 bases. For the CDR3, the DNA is TGCAGTGCTTCAGACAGGGGTGAGCAGTACTTC. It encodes CSASDRGEQYF.

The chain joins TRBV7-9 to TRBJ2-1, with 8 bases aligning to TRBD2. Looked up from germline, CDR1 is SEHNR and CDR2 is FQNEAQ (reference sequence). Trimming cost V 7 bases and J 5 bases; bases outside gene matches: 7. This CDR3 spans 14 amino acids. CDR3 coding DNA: TGTGCCAGCACACTATTAGCGGGAAACAATGAGCAGTTCTTC. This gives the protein CASTLLAGNNEQFF.

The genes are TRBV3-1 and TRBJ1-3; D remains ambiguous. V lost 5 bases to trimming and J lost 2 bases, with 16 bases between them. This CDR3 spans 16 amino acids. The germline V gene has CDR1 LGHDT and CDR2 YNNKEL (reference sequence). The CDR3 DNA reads TGTGCCAGCAGCGAACGCCGCGTTAAGGCTGGAAACACCATATATTTT. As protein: CASSERRVKAGNTIYF.

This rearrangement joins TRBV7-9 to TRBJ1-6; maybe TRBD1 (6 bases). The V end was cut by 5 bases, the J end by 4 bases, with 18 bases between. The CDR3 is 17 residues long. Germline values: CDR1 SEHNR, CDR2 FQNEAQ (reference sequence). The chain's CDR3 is CASSLGQPRGYNSPLHF. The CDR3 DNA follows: TGTGCCAGCAGCCTAGGACAGCCGAGGGGTTATAATTCACCCCTCCACTTT.